The clone carrying this TCR beta chain has at least ten counts. Its antigen remains unidentified. Germline CDR1 SGHRS, CDR2 YFSETQ. This CDR3 region has 15 residues. The germline V and J ends were trimmed by 0 bases and 5 bases, with 12 bases remaining between them. As to time point: sample taken at primary tumor resection. Unsorted whole RNA from tumor, nontumor lung or frozen PBMC underwent sequencing. Donors were approximately 70 untreated early-stage non-small cell lung cancer patients. The sample belongs to a study of spatial heterogeneity in lung cancer. Looking at the study overall: TCR and UMI combinations that were unique each appeared, on average, more than ten times in raw reads.

A unique molecular identifier was attached to every TCR cDNA molecule. TCRdb reanalysed the 5' RACE reads using MiXCR and keeps one entry per CDR3 protein. The data contain 40,000 to 45,000 distinct CDR3 sequences, approximately 13% of them singletons. Study results and caveats: Blood carried ubiquitous expanded tumor TCRs more at resection than follow-up.

Specimen: PBMCs, collected at surgery. This clonotype originated in a male donor with early-stage non-small cell lung cancer. The V gene is TRBV5-1, the J gene TRBJ1-5, with D possibly TRBD1 on 5 matching bases. The CDR3 DNA reads TGCGCCAGCAGCTTGGAACCAGGGCTCGATCAGCCCCAGCATTTT. Protein product: CASSLEPGLDQPQHF.